This T cell receptor (beta chain) was sequenced in a study of CD8 T cells in ankylosing spondylitis. General observations from the study: Ankylosing spondylitis blood appeared to be characterized by a TCR beta motif of roughly eight highly homologous variants.

Quantitative 5'-RACE was performed with molecular barcodes, and it yielded the TCR beta libraries. MiXCR, run by TCRdb on the 5' RACE reads, gives a single entry per CDR3 protein. In the table there are some 140,000 distinct CDR3 sequences, about 15% of which are singletons. This clonotype was counted a few times. Its antigen is currently unknown. Trimming took 2 bases from V and 4 from J, leaving 11 bases between them. CDR1 and CDR2 from the germline V gene are MNHEY and SVGAGI. This CDR3 has 14 residues. The sequenced material came from blood, either unsorted or a sorted T cell fraction (not recorded which). The chain has TRBV6-5 and TRBJ2-5, with D possibly called TRBD1 or TRBD2 (5 bases each). The TCR originated in a male donor with ankylosing spondylitis. The CDR3 DNA follows: TGTGCCAGCAGTTACACGGGGCGGGCAGAGACCCAGTACTTC. Translated, it gives CASSYTGRAETQYF.